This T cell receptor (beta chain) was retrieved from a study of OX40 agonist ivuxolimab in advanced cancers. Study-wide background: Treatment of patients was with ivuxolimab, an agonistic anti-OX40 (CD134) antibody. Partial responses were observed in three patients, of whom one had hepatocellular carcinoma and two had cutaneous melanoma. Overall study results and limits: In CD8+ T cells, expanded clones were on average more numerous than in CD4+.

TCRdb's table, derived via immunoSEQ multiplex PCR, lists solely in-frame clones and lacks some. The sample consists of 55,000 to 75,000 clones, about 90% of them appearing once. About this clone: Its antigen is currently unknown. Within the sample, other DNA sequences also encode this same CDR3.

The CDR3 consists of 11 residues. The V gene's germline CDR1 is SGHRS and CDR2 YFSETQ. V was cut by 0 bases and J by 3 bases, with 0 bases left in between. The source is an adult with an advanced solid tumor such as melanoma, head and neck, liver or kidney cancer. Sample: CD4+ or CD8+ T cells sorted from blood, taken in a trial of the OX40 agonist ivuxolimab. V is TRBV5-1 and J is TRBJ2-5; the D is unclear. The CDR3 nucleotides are TGCGCCAGCAGCTTGGAAGAGACCCAGTACTTC. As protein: CASSLEETQYF.